Presented here are 27 T cell receptor beta chains from one specimen sequenced in a study of cytomegalovirus exposure and HLA in healthy donors. Amplification used 60 Vbeta primers and 13 Jbeta primers. The assay was immunoSEQ multiplex PCR, and TCRdb's table has in-frame clones only and misses some. The sample consists of approximately 70,000 clones, around 80% of them appearing once. Sequencing was performed on PBMCs. These TCRs come from a man in his fifties or sixties in good health and CMV-seronegative.

The chain uses TRBV11-3 and TRBJ2-3; D call uncertain. The V gene's germline CDR1 is SGHNT and CDR2 YENEEA. The CDR3 is 13 amino acids. Trimming stripped 4 bases from V and 2 bases from J, with 7 bases between. The CDR3 loop is CASSSYFTDTQYF. CDR3 sequence (DNA): TGTGCCAGCAGCTCCTACTTCACAGATACGCAGTATTTT.

The rearrangement uses TRBV4-2 and TRBJ1-1, with D uncertain. V lost 2 bases, J lost 0 bases, and 10 bases lay in between. The CDR3 loop spans 15 amino acids. Germline V CDR1 and CDR2: LGHNA, YNFKEQ. DNA for the CDR3: TGTGCCAGCAGCCAAAGTGGAGTTCTGAACACTGAAGCTTTCTTT. It encodes CASSQSGVLNTEAFF.

This sequence joins TRBV19 and TRBJ1-5; no definite D call. This CDR3 contains 13 residues. Germline CDR1 is LNHDA and CDR2 is SQIVND (reference sequence). V was clipped by 4 bases and J by 1 base, with 5 bases between them. The CDR3 region has the DNA TGTGCCAGTAGTAGTTTAAGCAATCAGCCCCAGCATTTT. Protein: CASSSLSNQPQHF.

V is TRBV27 and J is TRBJ2-1; D perhaps matches TRBD1 (5 bases). There are 15 residues in the CDR3. From germline, CDR1 is MNHEY and CDR2 SMNVEV (reference sequence). Trimming left V 5 bases short and J 2 bases short, with 13 bases between. CDR3 protein: CASSLGQRAYNEQFF. The DNA for the CDR3 is TGTGCCAGCAGTCTCGGACAAAGGGCCTACAATGAGCAGTTCTTC.

V gene TRBV29-1 combines with J gene TRBJ1-2; 7 bases line up with TRBD1. CDR3 size: 13 residues. The V segment lost 0 bases and the J segment 7 bases; nucleotides outside the gene matches: 5. Germline CDR1 and CDR2: SQVTM and ANQGSEA. DNA of the CDR3: TGCAGCGTTGAAGATTTAGGGGGCAGTGGCTACACCTTC. Translating it yields CSVEDLGGSGYTF.

The rearrangement links TRBV19 to TRBJ1-1; 7 bases are shared with TRBD1. Germline V lookup: CDR1 LNHDA, CDR2 SQIVND (reference sequence). With 1 base clipped from V and 1 base from J, the junction kept 3 bases outside the gene matches. The CDR3 runs 15 residues. CDR3 in amino acids: CASSIGGQPNTEAFF. The CDR3 DNA reads TGTGCCAGTAGTATAGGGGGACAGCCGAACACTGAAGCTTTCTTT.

V gene TRBV6-5 combines with J gene TRBJ1-3; D gene ambiguous. This CDR3 region has 14 residues. Germline values: CDR1 MNHEY, CDR2 SVGAGI. Deletions cut 8 bases from V and 0 bases from J, with 11 bases between. CDR3 coding DNA: TGTGCCAGCTCCCAGGCCCTCTCTGGAAACACCATATATTTT. Its translation: CASSQALSGNTIYF.

The chain links TRBV7-9 to TRBJ2-7, with D maybe TRBD1 (6 bases). CDR3 length: 14 residues. Germline assignment: CDR1 SEHNR and CDR2 FQNEAQ (reference sequence). The V end lost 5 bases, the J end lost 0 bases, and 11 bases lay between the germline ends. As DNA, the CDR3 is TGTGCCAGCAGCGAGACAGGTTTCTCCTACGAGCAGTACTTC. Translated: CASSETGFSYEQYF.

A few counts support this clone. The V gene is TRBV27, the J gene TRBJ2-1; possibly TRBD1 for D (5 bases). V lost 4 bases to trimming and J lost 6 bases, with 19 bases between them. This CDR3 contains 16 residues. The V gene's germline CDR1 is MNHEY and CDR2 SMNVEV (reference sequence). The CDR3 reads CASSSLPGARSNEQFF. CDR3 sequence (DNA): TGTGCCAGCAGTTCGCTACCTGGGGCGCGGAGCAATGAGCAGTTCTTC.

The chain joins TRBV20-1 to TRBJ2-3; no reliable D call. With 4 bases removed from V and 6 bases from J, the gap between germline ends came to 8 bases. Germline CDR1 is DFQATT and CDR2 is SNEGSKA (reference sequence). There are 11 residues in the CDR3. The chain's CDR3 is CSATVEDTQYF. The DNA of the CDR3 is TGCAGTGCTACGGTCGAGGATACGCAGTATTTT.

This clone was counted a few times. The rearrangement links TRBV7-2 to TRBJ1-3; maybe TRBD1 (6 bases). The CDR3 sequence is 18 residues long. Germline V gene sequence: CDR1 SGHTA, CDR2 FQGNSA. The V end lost 1 base, the J end lost 0 bases, and 16 bases lay between the germline ends. CDR3 loop: CASSLGGRFFHSGNTIYF. The CDR3, as DNA: TGTGCCAGCAGCTTAGGGGGGCGCTTTTTCCACTCTGGAAACACCATATATTTT.

This chain connects TRBV5-1 to TRBJ1-6; maybe TRBD1 (5 bases). V lost 4 bases, J lost 10 bases, and 21 bases lay in between. This CDR3 is 16 amino acids long. Germline CDR1 SGHRS, CDR2 YFSETQ. CDR3 protein: CASSPGVSGGGSPLHF. CDR3 in DNA: TGCGCCAGCAGCCCGGGGGTGAGCGGCGGGGGGTCACCCCTCCACTTT. Full variable domain (outside the CDR3, taken from reference TRBV5-1 and TRBJ1-6): KAGVTQTPRYLIKTRGQQVTLSCSPISGHRSVSWYQQTPGQGLQFLFEYFSETQRNKGNFPGRFSGRQFSNSRSEMNVSTLELGDSALYLCASSPGVSGGGSPLHFGNGTRLTVT.

The chain has TRBV7-2 and TRBJ2-7; 7 positions agree with TRBD1. After removal of 1 base from V and 0 bases from J, the junction contained 6 bases not matched to a gene. The CDR3 sequence is 16 residues long. Germline V gene sequence: CDR1 SGHTA, CDR2 FQGNSA. In DNA, the CDR3 is TGTGCCAGCAGCTTAGTTGGGACAGAGAGCTCCTACGAGCAGTACTTC. Translated: CASSLVGTESSYEQYF.

Details on this clone: The sample holds other DNA sequences that translate to the same CDR3. The rearrangement uses TRBV27 and TRBJ2-1; 8 bases are shared with TRBD1. CDR3 length: 15 amino acids. CDR1 is MNHEY, CDR2 SMNVEV, per germline (reference sequence). The V and J ends lost 5 bases and 3 bases, in that order; junction bases with no gene match: 6. CDR3 in DNA: TGTGCCAGCAGTCCTGGGACAGGAGGCTACAATGAGCAGTTCTTC. Translation gives CASSPGTGGYNEQFF.

This clone was seen just once. The rearrangement uses TRBV9 and TRBJ2-3; 15 bases fit TRBD2. With V trimmed by 5 bases and J by 2 bases, 6 bases remained unmatched. This CDR3 contains 17 residues. In germline, CDR1 is SGDLS, CDR2 YYNGEE. The CDR3 nucleotides read TGTGCCAGCAGTGGACTAGCGGGGGGGACCCCCACAGATACGCAGTATTTT. It yields the protein CASSGLAGGTPTDTQYF.

A single count supports this clone. The rearrangement joins TRBV10-2 to TRBJ1-2; the match to TRBD1 covers 8 bases. After removal of 6 bases from V and 7 bases from J, the junction contained 7 bases not matched to a gene. CDR1 and CDR2 from the germline V gene are WSHSY and SAAADI. The CDR3 extends over 13 amino acids. The CDR3 nucleotides read TGCGCCAGCAGCGGGGACAGGTCCGGTGGCTACACCTTC. Translating it yields CASSGDRSGGYTF.

This CDR3 reads CATGGEGETQYF. The CDR3 DNA reads TGTGCCACCGGCGGGGAGGGGGAGACCCAGTACTTC. The chain recombines TRBV10-3 with TRBJ2-5; 7 nucleotides align to TRBD2. The ends lost 10 bases at V and 5 bases at J; junction bases unmatched: 7. The CDR3 is 12 residues long. Germline CDR1 reads ENHRY; CDR2 reads SYGVKD.

This chain links TRBV7-8 with TRBJ1-1; 8 bases map to TRBD1. V trimming: 5 bases; J trimming: 0 bases; junction bases outside the gene matches: 8. Germline-derived CDR1 and CDR2 are SGHVS and FQNEAQ. The CDR3 extends over 16 amino acids. The CDR3 DNA reads as TGTGCCAGCAGCCCAGGACAGGGTCTGATGAACACTGAAGCTTTCTTT. Its translation: CASSPGQGLMNTEAFF.

The chain couples TRBV29-1 to TRBJ2-2; D not certain. The CDR3 contains 10 residues. Trimming took 7 bases from V and 6 from J, leaving 6 bases between them. Germline V gene data show CDR1 as SQVTM and CDR2 as ANQGSEA. The CDR3 nucleotides are TGCAGCGGCGGATCCGGGGAGCTGTTTTTT. Translation gives CSGGSGELFF.

The rearrangement links TRBV27 to TRBJ1-2; 9 bases agree with TRBD1. The V segment lost 2 bases and the J segment 10 bases; nucleotides outside the gene matches: 5. The CDR3 spans 13 residues. CDR1 and CDR2 from the germline V gene are MNHEY and SMNVEV (reference sequence). CDR3 loop: CASSLRGQGLYTF. DNA of the CDR3: TGTGCCAGCAGTTTAAGGGGACAGGGACTCTACACCTTC.

The chain employs TRBV4-2 and TRBJ1-5, with 8 bases fitting TRBD1. The germline V gene encodes CDR1 LGHNA and CDR2 YNFKEQ. The CDR3 is 15 residues long. The J segment lost 7 bases and the V segment lost 1 base, leaving 6 bases of the junction unmatched. CDR3 region: CASSQGQGAKQPQHF. The DNA for the CDR3 is TGTGCCAGCAGCCAAGGCCAGGGGGCTAAGCAGCCCCAGCATTTT.

J is TRBJ1-4 and V is TRBV19, with 7 bases matching TRBD1. CDR3 size: 15 residues. J lost 8 bases, V lost 7 bases, and 13 bases had no gene match. Looked up from germline, CDR1 is LNHDA and CDR2 is SQIVND (reference sequence). CDR3 sequence reads: CASTPQTGKREKLFF. The CDR3 coding sequence is TGTGCCAGTACCCCGCAGACAGGGAAGAGGGAAAAACTGTTTTTT.

The chain couples TRBV11-2 to TRBJ2-3; unclear D gene. Germline V gene sequence: CDR1 SGHAT, CDR2 FQNNGV. The CDR3 covers 13 residues. V lost 1 base to trimming and J lost 7 bases, with 9 bases between them. DNA for the CDR3: TGTGCCAGCAGCTTAGGCGGCCCAAATACGCAGTATTTT. Translated: CASSLGGPNTQYF.

The rearrangement uses TRBV29-1 and TRBJ1-1; D remains ambiguous. Germline-derived CDR1 and CDR2 are SQVTM and ANQGSEA. The CDR3 runs 13 residues. Trimming took 1 base from V and 11 from J, leaving 17 bases between them. The CDR3 sequence is CSVEGTGRRDAFF. The DNA for the CDR3 is TGCAGCGTTGAAGGAACCGGACGGAGGGATGCTTTCTTT.

This chain connects TRBV30 to TRBJ1-4; the D gene is possibly TRBD1 (5 bases). Trimming cost V 1 base and J 7 bases, with 16 bases left between them. CDR1 is GTSNPN, CDR2 SVGIG, per germline (reference sequence). This CDR3 is 15 amino acids long. CDR3 nucleotide sequence: TGTGCCTGGAGTGGTGTGGCAGGGAGGATTGAAAAACTGTTTTTT. Amino acid sequence: CAWSGVAGRIEKLFF.

V gene TRBV30 combines with J gene TRBJ2-1; TRBD2 matches at 8 bases. Germline V gene lookup returns CDR1 GTSNPN and CDR2 SVGIG (reference sequence). V lost 4 bases, J lost 2 bases, and 7 bases stayed unmatched. The CDR3 is 15 residues long. CDR3 nucleotides: TGTGCCTGGACGACTAGCGTTATCCCCTACAATGAGCAGTTCTTC. Encoded protein: CAWTTSVIPYNEQFF.

V is TRBV28 and J is TRBJ1-2, with 7 positions matching TRBD1. V lost 7 bases to trimming and J lost 3 bases; unmatched junction nucleotides: 5. CDR3 length equals 13 residues. The V gene's germline CDR1 is MDHEN and CDR2 SYDVKM. CDR3 DNA: TGTGCCAGCATTCCCACAGGGGACTATGGCTACACCTTC. It specifies CASIPTGDYGYTF.